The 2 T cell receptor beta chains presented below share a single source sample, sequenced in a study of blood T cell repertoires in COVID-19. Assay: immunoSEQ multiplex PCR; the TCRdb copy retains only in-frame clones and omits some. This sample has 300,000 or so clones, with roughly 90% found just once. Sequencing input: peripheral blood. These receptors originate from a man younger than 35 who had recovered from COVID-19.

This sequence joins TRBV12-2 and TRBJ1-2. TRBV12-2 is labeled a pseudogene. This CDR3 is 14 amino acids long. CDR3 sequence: CASRFFRRLCGYTF. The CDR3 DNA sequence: TGTGCAAGTCGCTTTTTTCGGAGGCTCTGTGGCTACACCTTC.

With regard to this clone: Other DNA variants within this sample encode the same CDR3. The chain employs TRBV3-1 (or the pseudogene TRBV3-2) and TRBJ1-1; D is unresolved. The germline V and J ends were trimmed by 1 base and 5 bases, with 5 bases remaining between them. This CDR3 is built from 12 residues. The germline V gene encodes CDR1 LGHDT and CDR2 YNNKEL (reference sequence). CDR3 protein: CASSQGETEAFF. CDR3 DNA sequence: TGTGCCAGCAGCCAAGGAGAGACTGAAGCTTTCTTT.